This TCR beta chain came from a study of T-cell memory formation after mild COVID-19. Overall study: There were largely donor-specific TCR clusters.

After 5'RACE with constant-segment primers, TCR alpha and TCR beta cDNA libraries carrying sample barcodes and UMIs were obtained. TCRdb re-analysed the 5' RACE reads in MiXCR, keeping a single row per CDR3 protein. The data contain around 150,000 distinct CDR3 sequences, around a third of them singletons. This CDR3 spans 14 amino acids. With V trimmed by 5 bases and J by 1 base, 5 bases remained unmatched. Germline values: CDR1 LNHDA, CDR2 SQIVND (reference sequence). Study-level points and caveats: The finding that pre-infection memory included some responding clones suggested that cross-reactive memory joined. CD4+ contracting clones lay mainly in CM and EM, CD8+ ones in EMRA.

This clonotype came up a few times. The target antigen is unknown. The source of this sequence is an adult woman who had mild COVID-19 (a few samples of this study predate the infection). Cell type and time point are not known. The V gene is TRBV19, the J gene TRBJ2-7; the match to TRBD1 covers 7 bases. The sequenced sample consisted of PBMCs or a T cell subset sorted from them (not recorded which). CDR3 in DNA: TGTGCCAGTAGTCCTTACAGGGGTTCCTACGAGCAGTACTTC. Amino acids: CASSPYRGSYEQYF.